This T cell receptor (beta chain) was sequenced for a study of blood T cell repertoires in COVID-19. Whole-study context: Sources were T cells, B-cell-depleted T cells, or PBMCs; the material itself was cDNA or gDNA.

Original processing methods: The authors estimated nucleated cell counts from reference gene primer amplification. Profiling relied on immunoSEQ multiplex PCR, and the TCRdb table lists in-frame clones only, not all of them. V, J and clone size derive from that table, while D and trimming were established from the DNA sequence. The data contain roughly 250,000 clones, 80% to 90% of them singletons. Germline V CDR1 and CDR2: KGHDR, SFDVKD. Losses at the gene ends were 4 bases for V and 3 bases for J; bases not matched to a gene: 7. CDR3 length: 15 amino acids. The sequence was obtained from a man under 40 with acute or convalescent COVID-19. Sequencing was carried out using peripheral blood. V and J are TRBV24-1 and TRBJ2-7; TRBD1 aligns across 8 bases. The CDR3 is CATSDNTGTGYEQYF. Here the CDR3 DNA reads TGTGCCACCAGTGACAATACCGGGACAGGCTACGAGCAGTACTTC.